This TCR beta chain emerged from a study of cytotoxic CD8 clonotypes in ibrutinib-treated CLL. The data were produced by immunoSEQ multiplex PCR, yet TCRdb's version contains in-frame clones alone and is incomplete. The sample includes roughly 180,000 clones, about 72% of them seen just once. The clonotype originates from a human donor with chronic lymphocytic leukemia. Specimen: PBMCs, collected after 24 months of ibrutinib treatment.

CDR3 sequence reads: CASSDVGEQYF. The DNA for the CDR3 is TGTGCCAGCAGCGACGTGGGGGAGCAGTACTTC. The V and J genes are TRBV6-5 and TRBJ2-7, with D hard to call. The length of the CDR3 is 11 residues. Germline V gives CDR1 MNHEY, CDR2 SVGAGI. V shed 6 bases and J shed 7 bases, with 10 bases lying between them.